One and the same sample provided the 3 T cell receptor beta chains below, sequenced in a study of T cell repertoires in cytomegalovirus infection. No antigen is known for these receptors. TCRdb processed the reads anew with MiXCR; each CDR3 protein has one entry. This repertoire shows around 770,000 distinct CDR3 sequences, around 29% found once; its top ten account for roughly 14%. Material: cultured CD8+ T cells from PBMCs, obtained from culture after CMV antigen stimulation. All receptors derive from a human donor in good health (CMV status not recorded). Some clones in this sample may be carry-over from other donors' samples.

The V and J genes are TRBV28 and TRBJ2-5, with TRBD2 as a possible D gene (6 bases). The CDR3 has 16 residues. The V end lost 7 bases, the J end lost 5 bases, and 23 bases lay between the germline ends. Per germline, CDR1 MDHEN and CDR2 SYDVKM. The CDR3 DNA reads TGTGCCAGCACCTACCACACCGGGGGAATGTTGGAGACCCAGTACTTC. Its translation: CASTYHTGGMLETQYF.

This chain joins TRBV6-6 and TRBJ1-2; D gene uncertain. The CDR3 has 15 residues. The germline CDR1 and CDR2 sequences are MNHNY and SVGAGI (reference sequence). V lost 0 bases and J lost 3, with 11 bases in between. CDR3 residues: CASSYSRAGHYGYTF. CDR3 sequence (DNA): TGTGCCAGCAGTTACTCCAGAGCCGGCCACTATGGCTACACCTTC.

The chain uses TRBV7-9 and TRBJ1-4, with unresolved D. There are 14 residues in the CDR3. Looked up from germline, CDR1 is SEHNR and CDR2 is FQNEAQ (reference sequence). V shed 7 bases and J shed 8 bases, with 17 bases lying between them. CDR3 nucleotide sequence: TGTGCCAGCACCTCTGTTTGGGATCGGGAAAAACTGTTTTTT. The encoded protein is CASTSVWDREKLFF.